This T cell receptor (beta chain) came from a study of CD8 T cells in ankylosing spondylitis. General observations from the study: As for the disease-linked clones, they showed a CD8+ phenotype and occurred at relatively low frequencies in peripheral blood. One TCR beta motif, made up of eight highly homologous variants, appeared characteristic of ankylosing spondylitis blood.

This CDR3 is 11 amino acids long. V was clipped by 0 bases and J by 6 bases, with 5 bases between them. CDR1 is SQVTM and CDR2 is ANQGSEA in the germline V gene. TCRdb independently ran MiXCR on the 5' RACE reads; one entry per CDR3 protein. The table shows about 500,000 distinct CDR3 sequences, with about 13% occurring only once. Details on this clonotype: Its cognate antigen is unknown.

The V gene is TRBV29-1, the J gene TRBJ1-1, with unresolved D. Sequenced sample: blood, either unsorted or a sorted T cell fraction (not recorded which). The receptor was isolated from a male donor with ankylosing spondylitis. The CDR3 loop reads CSVEEFPEAFF. The CDR3 bases are TGCAGCGTTGAAGAGTTTCCTGAAGCTTTCTTT.